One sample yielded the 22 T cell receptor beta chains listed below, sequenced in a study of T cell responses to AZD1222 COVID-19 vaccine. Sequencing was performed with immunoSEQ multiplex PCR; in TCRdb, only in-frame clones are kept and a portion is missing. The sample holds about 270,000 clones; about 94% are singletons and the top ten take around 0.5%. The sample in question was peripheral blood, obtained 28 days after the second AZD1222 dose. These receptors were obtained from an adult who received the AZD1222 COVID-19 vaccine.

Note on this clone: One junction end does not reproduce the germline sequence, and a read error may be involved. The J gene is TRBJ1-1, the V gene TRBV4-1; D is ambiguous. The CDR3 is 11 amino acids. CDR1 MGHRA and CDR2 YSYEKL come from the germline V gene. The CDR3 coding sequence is TGCGCCAGCAGCCAAGATTCCCAGGTTTCATTT. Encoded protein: CASSQDSQVSF.

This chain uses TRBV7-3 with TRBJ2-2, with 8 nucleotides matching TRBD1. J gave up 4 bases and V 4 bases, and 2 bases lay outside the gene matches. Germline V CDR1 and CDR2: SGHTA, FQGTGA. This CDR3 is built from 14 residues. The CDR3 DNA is TGTGCCAGCAGCTCCAGGGGGCTCACCGGGGAGCTGTTTTTT. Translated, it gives CASSSRGLTGELFF.

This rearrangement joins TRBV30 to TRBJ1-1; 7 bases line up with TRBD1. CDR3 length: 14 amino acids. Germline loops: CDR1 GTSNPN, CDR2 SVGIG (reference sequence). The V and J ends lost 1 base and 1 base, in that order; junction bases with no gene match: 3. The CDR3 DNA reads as TGTGCCTGGAGTGATCGGGACAGGAACACTGAAGCTTTCTTT. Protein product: CAWSDRDRNTEAFF.

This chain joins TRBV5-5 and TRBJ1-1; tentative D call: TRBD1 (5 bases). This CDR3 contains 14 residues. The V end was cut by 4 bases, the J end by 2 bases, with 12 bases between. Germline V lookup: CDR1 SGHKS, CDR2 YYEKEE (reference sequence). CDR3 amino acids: CASSHGDPNTEAFF. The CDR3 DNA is TGTGCCAGCAGCCACGGGGACCCTAACACTGAAGCTTTCTTT.

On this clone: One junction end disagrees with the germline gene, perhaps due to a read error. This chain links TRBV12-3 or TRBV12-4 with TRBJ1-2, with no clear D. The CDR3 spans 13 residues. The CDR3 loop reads CASSIREEAVIGF. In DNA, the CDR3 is TGTGCCAGCAGTATAAGGGAGGAGGCTGTGATCGGCTTC.

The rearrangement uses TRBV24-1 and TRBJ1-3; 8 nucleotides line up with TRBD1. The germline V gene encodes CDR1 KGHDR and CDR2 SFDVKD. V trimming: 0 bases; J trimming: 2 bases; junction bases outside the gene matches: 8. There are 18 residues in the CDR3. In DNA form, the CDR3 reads TGTGCCACCAGTGATTTGCGACCCTCGGACAGGGCTGGAAACACCATATATTTT. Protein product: CATSDLRPSDRAGNTIYF.

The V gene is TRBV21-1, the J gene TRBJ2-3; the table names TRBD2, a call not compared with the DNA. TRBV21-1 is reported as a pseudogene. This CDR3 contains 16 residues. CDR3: CASNVRRRGGTDTQYF. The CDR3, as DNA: TGTGCCAGCAACGTAAGGCGGCGGGGGGGCACAGATACGCAGTATTTT.

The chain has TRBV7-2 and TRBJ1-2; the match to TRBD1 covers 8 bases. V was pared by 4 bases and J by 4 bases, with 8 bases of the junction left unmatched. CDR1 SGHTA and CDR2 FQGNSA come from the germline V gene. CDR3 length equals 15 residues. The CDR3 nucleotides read TGTGCCAGCAGCTCGGGGGACAGGCTCCCCTATGGCTACACCTTC. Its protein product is CASSSGDRLPYGYTF.

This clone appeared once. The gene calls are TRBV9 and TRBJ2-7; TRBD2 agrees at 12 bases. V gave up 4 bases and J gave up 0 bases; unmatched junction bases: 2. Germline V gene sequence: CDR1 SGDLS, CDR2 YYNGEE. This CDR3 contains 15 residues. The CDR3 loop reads CASSLTSGSSYEQYF. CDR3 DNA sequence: TGTGCCAGCAGCTTGACTAGCGGGAGCTCCTACGAGCAGTACTTC. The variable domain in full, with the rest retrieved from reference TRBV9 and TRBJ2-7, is DSGVTQTPKHLITATGQRVTLRCSPRSGDLSVYWYQQSLDQGLQFLIQYYNGEERAKGNILERFSAQQFPDLHSELNLSSLELGDSALYFCASSLTSGSSYEQYFGPGTRLTVT.

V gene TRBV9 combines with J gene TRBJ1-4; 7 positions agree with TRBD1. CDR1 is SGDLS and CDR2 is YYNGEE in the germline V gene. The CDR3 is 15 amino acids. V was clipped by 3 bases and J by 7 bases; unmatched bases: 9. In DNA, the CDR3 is TGTGCCAGCAGCGCCCAACAGGGGTGGAGTGAAAAACTGTTTTTT. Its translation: CASSAQQGWSEKLFF.

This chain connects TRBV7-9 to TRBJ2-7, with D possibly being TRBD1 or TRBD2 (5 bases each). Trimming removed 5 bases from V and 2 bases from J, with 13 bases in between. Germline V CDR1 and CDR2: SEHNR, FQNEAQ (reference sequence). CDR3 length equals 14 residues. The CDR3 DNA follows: TGTGCCAGCAGCCCCTCCCGGGGCCCCTACGAGCAGTACTTC. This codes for CASSPSRGPYEQYF.

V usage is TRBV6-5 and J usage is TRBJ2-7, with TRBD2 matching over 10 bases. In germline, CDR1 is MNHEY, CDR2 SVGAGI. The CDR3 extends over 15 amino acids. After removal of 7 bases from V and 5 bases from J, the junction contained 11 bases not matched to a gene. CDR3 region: CASISRASGSHEQYF. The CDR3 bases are TGTGCCAGCATATCACGGGCTAGCGGGAGCCACGAGCAGTACTTC.

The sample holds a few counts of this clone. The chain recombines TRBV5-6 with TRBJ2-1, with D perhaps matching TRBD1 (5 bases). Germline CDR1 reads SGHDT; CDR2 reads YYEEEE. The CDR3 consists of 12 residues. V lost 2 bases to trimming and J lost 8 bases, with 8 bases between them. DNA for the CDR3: TGTGCCAGCAGCTTTCAGGGTGATGAGCAGTTCTTC. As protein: CASSFQGDEQFF.

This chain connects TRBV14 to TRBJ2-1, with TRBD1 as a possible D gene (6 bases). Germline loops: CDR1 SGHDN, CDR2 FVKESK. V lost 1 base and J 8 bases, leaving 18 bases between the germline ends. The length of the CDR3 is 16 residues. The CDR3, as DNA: TGTGCCAGCAGCCAAGTTGGGGGCGGCCTCGGCGATGAGCAGTTCTTC. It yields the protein CASSQVGGGLGDEQFF. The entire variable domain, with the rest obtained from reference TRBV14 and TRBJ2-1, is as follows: EAGVTQFPSHSVIEKGQTVTLRCDPISGHDNLYWYRRVMGKEIKFLLHFVKESKQDESGMPNNRFLAERTGGTYSTLKVQPAELEDSGVYFCASSQVGGGLGDEQFFGPGTRLTVL.

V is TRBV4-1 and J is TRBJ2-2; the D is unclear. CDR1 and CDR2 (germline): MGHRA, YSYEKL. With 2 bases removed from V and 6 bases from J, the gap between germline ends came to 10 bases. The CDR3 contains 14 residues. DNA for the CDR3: TGCGCCAGCAGCCAACAAATTCGCTCCGGGGAGCTGTTTTTT. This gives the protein CASSQQIRSGELFF.

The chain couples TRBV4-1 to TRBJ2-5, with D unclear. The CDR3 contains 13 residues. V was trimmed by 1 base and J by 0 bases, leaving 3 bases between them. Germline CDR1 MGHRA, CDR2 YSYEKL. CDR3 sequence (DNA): TGCGCCAGCAGCCAAGGAAACCAAGAGACCCAGTACTTC. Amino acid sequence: CASSQGNQETQYF.

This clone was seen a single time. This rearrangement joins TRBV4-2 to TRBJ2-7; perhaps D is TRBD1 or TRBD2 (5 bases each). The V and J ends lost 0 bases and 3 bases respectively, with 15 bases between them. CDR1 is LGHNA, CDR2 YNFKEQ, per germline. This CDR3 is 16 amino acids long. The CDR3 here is CASSQDVGEKGYEQYF. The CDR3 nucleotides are TGTGCCAGCAGCCAAGATGTGGGGGAGAAGGGCTACGAGCAGTACTTC.

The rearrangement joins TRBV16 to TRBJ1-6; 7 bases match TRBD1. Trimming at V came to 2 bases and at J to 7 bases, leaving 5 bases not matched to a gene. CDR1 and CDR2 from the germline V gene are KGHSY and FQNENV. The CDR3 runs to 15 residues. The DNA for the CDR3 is TGTGCCAGCAGCCAACAGCGACAGGGAAATTCACCCCTCCACTTT. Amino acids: CASSQQRQGNSPLHF.

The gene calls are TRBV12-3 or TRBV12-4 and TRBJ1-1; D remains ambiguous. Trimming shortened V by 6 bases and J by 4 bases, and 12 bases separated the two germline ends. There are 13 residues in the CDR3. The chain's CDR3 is CASSSGSSTEAFF. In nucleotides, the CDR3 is TGTGCCAGCAGCTCGGGGAGCAGCACTGAAGCTTTCTTT.

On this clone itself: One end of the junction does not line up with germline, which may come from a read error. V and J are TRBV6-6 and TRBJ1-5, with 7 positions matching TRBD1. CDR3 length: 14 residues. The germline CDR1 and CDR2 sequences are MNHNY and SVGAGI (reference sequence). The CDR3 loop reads CASSYQGGNQAQHF. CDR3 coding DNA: TGTGCCAGCAGTTACCAGGGGGGGAATCAGGCCCAGCATTTT.

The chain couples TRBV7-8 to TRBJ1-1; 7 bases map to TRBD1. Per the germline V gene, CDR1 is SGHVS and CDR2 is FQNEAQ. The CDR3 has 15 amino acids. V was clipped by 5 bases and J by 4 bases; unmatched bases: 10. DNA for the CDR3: TGTGCCAGCAGCCGCTCCGACAGGGTCGGCACTGAAGCTTTCTTT. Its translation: CASSRSDRVGTEAFF.

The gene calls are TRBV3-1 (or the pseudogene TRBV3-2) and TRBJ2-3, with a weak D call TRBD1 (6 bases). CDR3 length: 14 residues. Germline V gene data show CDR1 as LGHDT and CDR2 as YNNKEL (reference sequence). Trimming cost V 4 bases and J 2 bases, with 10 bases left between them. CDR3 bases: TGTGCCAGCAGCCGACGGGACATCACAGATACGCAGTATTTT. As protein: CASSRRDITDTQYF.